This T cell receptor beta chain comes out of a study of blood T cells in healthy people across ages. Findings and limits, study-wide: Long-lived donors exceeded aged donors in naive CD4+ cells and diversity.

A second PCR of 7 to 11 cycles used a sample-barcoded 5' primer and a J-beta primer mix. TCRdb processed the 5' RACE reads anew with MiXCR; each CDR3 protein has one entry. This sample has around 1,700,000 distinct CDR3 sequences, with about 28% found just once. This clonotype was found many times. Its antigen is still unknown. V shed 9 bases and J shed 2 bases, with 17 bases lying between them. The CDR3 extends over 14 amino acids. Germline V CDR1 and CDR2: MGHDK, SYGVNS. Sequences were obtained from blood. The receptor's source is a woman in her twenties or thirties in good health. The rearrangement uses TRBV25-1 and TRBJ2-7, with TRBD2 as a possible D gene (6 bases). In DNA, the CDR3 is TGTGCCAGTGTAGGTAACGGGAGCCCCTACGAGCAGTACTTC. As protein: CASVGNGSPYEQYF.